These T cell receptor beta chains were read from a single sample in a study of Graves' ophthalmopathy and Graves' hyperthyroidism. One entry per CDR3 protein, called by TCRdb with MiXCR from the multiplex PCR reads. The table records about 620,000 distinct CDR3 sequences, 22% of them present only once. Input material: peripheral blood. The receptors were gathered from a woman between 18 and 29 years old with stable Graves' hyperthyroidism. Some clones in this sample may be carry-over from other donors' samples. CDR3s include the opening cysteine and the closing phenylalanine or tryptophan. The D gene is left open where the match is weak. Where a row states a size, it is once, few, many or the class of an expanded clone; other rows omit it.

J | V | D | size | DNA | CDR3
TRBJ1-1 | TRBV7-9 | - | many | TGTGCCAGCAGCTTCCGGGGCGGGGGCGACACTGAAGCTTTCTTT | CASSFRGGGDTEAFF
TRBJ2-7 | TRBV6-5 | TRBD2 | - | TGTGCCAGCAGTTTCTTAAGCGGGAGAAGCTCCTACGAGCAGTACTTC | CASSFLSGRSSYEQYF
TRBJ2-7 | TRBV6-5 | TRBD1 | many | TGTGCCAGCACCGGCCGGGACAGGGGGGTCGAGCAGTACTTC | CASTGRDRGVEQYF
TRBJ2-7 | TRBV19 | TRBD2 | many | TGTGCCAGTAGTCTAGAAGCTAGCGGCCACATCTCCTACGAGCAGTACTTC | CASSLEASGHISYEQYF
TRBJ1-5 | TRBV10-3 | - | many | TGTGCCATCCAAACTCCGGGGGGTAGCAATCAGCCCCAGCATTTT | CAIQTPGGSNQPQHF
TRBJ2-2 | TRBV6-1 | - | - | TGTGCCAGCCTCGGTAGCCGTCCGAACACCGGGGAGCTGTTTTTT | CASLGSRPNTGELFF
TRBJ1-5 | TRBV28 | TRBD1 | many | TGTGCCAGCAGTGGGCGAGGACAGGGGGCGCTCGGCAATCAGCCCCAGCATTTT | CASSGRGQGALGNQPQHF
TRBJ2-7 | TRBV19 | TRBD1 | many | TGTGCCAGTAGTACCGGGACAGGGTTTCGCGAGCAGTACTTC | CASSTGTGFREQYF
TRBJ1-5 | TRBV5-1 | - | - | TGCGCCAGCAGCCTAGGGGAGGGAAGGTATCAGCCCCAGCATTTT | CASSLGEGRYQPQHF
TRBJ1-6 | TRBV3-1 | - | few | TGTGCCAGCAGCCAAAAAGGGGGGTCAGGGGCTAATTCACCCCTCCACTTT | CASSQKGGSGANSPLHF
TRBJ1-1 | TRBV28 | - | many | TGTGCCAGCAGTTTAATCCCTCTGAACACTGAAGCTTTCTTT | CASSLIPLNTEAFF
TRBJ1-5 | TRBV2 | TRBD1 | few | TGTGCCAGCAGTAATACAGGGGTAGGTCAGCCCCAGCATTTT | CASSNTGVGQPQHF
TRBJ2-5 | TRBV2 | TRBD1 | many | TGTGCCAGCAGAGGGGCCGGGACAGTCCAAGAGACCCAGTACTTC | CASRGAGTVQETQYF
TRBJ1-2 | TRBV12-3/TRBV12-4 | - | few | TGTGCCAGCACCGAGGGGGTTTACGATGGCTACACCTTC | CASTEGVYDGYTF
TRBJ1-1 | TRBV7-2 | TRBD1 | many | TGTGCCAGCAGCAAACAGGGGATGAACACTGAAGCTTTCTTT | CASSKQGMNTEAFF
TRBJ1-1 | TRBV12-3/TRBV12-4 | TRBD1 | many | TGTGCCAGCAGTTTAAAACCTACAGGGGGCACTGAAGCTTTCTTT | CASSLKPTGGTEAFF
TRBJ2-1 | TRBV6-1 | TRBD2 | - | TGTGCCAGCAGTCGAAGGACTAGCATTGGCAATGAGCAGTTCTTC | CASSRRTSIGNEQFF
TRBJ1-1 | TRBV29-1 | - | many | TGCAGCGTTGCGTCTGGGGCTGGAACTGAAGCTTTCTTT | CSVASGAGTEAFF
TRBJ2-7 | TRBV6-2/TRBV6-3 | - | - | TGTGCCAGCAGTTACTCGCGGGACTCCGTATACGAGCAGTACTTC | CASSYSRDSVYEQYF
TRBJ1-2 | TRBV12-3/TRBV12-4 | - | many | TGTGCCAGCCGTGAAGGGGTTGGGTATGGCTACACCTTC | CASREGVGYGYTF
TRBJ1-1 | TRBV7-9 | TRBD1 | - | TGTGCCAGCAGCTTTGGGACAGGAGAAGCTTGCTTT | CASSFGTGEACF